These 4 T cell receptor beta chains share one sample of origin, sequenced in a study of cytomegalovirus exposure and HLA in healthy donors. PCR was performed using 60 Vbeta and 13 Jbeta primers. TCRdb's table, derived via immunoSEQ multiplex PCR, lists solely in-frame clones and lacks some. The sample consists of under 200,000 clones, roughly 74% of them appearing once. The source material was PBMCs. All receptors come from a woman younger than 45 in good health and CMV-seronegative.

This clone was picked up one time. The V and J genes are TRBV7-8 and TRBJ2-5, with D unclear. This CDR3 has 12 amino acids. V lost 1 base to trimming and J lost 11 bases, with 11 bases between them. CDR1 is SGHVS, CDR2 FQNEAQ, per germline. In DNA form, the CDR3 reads TGTGCCAGCAGCTTAGACTTTCCTGAGCAGTACTTC. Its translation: CASSLDFPEQYF.

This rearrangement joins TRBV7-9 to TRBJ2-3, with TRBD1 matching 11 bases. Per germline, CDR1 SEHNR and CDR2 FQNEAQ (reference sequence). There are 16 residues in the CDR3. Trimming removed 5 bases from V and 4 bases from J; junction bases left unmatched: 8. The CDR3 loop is CASSKGDRGIADTQYF. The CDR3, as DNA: TGTGCCAGCAGCAAAGGGGACAGGGGGATAGCAGATACGCAGTATTTT.

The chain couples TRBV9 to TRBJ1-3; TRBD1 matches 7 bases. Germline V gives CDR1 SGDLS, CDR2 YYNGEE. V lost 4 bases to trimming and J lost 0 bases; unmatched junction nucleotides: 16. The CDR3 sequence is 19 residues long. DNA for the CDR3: TGTGCCAGCAGCACCAGACAGGGCCCGGTTCTGGGCTCTGGAAACACCATATATTTT. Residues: CASSTRQGPVLGSGNTIYF.

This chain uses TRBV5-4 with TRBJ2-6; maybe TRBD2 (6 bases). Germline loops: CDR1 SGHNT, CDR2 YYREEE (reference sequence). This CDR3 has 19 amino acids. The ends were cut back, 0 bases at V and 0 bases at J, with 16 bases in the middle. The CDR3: CASSLGGSGVPSGANVLTF. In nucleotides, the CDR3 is TGTGCCAGCAGCTTGGGAGGATCGGGGGTTCCCTCTGGGGCCAACGTCCTGACTTTC. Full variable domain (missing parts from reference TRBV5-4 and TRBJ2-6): ETGVTQSPTHLIKTRGQQVTLRCSSQSGHNTVSWYQQALGQGPQFIFQYYREEENGRGNFPPRFSGLQFPNYSSELNVNALELDDSALYLCASSLGGSGVPSGANVLTFGAGSRLTVL.